The following is a T cell receptor (beta chain) sequence with its context. Its specificity is not known. This sample is drawn from a study of immune evolution from preneoplasia to lung adenocarcinoma. Regarding the study as a whole: From normal lung to invasive adenocarcinoma, top clone frequencies appeared to decrease.

The CDR3 length is 12 residues. Trimming took 8 bases from V and 6 from J, leaving 12 bases between them. The germline CDR1 and CDR2 sequences are SGHAT and FQNNGV. Patients had resection in Japan or China between about 2014 and 2018. TCRdb keeps only in-frame clones here, not all; method: immunoSEQ multiplex PCR. The sample lists several thousand clones; roughly 80% were seen once. Sequencing was carried out using FFPE invasive lung adenocarcinoma tissue. This chain connects TRBV11-2 to TRBJ2-3, with D possibly being TRBD1 (6 bases). This sequence was found in a person aged 50-70 years with lung adenocarcinoma. DNA of the CDR3: TGTGCCAGCCGCCTAGACAGGGATACGCAGTATTTT. This codes for CASRLDRDTQYF.